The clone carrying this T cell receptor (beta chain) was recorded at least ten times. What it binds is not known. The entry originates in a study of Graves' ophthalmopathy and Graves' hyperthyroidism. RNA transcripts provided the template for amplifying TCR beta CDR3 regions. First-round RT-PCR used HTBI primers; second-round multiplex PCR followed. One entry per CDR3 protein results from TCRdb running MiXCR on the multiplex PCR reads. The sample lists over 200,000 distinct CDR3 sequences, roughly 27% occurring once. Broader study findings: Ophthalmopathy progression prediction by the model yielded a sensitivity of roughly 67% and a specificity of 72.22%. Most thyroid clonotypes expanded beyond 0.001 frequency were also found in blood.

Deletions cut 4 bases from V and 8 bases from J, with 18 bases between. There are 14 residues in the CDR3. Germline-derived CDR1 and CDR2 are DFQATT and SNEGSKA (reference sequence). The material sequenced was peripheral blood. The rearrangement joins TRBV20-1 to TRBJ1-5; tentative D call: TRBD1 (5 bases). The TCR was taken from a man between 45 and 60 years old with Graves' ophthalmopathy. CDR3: CSATGETAGEPQHF. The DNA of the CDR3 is TGCAGTGCTACTGGCGAAACGGCGGGGGAGCCCCAGCATTTT.